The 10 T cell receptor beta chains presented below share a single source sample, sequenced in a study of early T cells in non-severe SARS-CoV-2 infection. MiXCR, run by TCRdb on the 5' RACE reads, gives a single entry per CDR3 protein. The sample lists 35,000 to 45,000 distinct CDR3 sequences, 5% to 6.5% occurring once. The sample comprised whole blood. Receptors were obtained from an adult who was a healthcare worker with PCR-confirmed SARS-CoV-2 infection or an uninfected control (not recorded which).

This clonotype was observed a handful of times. The chain's CDR3 is CASSFRGRGATDTQYF. In DNA form, the CDR3 reads TGTGCCAGCAGCTTCAGGGGGCGAGGGGCCACAGATACGCAGTATTTT. The chain joins TRBV7-6 to TRBJ2-3; 8 positions agree with TRBD1. V shed 3 bases, J shed 2 bases, and the junction held 7 bases outside the gene matches. The CDR3 extends over 16 amino acids. From germline, CDR1 is SGHVS and CDR2 FNYEAQ.

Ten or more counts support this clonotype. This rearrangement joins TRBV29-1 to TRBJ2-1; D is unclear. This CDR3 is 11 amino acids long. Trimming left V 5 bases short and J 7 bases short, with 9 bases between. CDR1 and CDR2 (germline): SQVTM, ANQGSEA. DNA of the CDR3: TGCAGCGTTACTTCCGTTAATGAGCAGTTCTTC. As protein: CSVTSVNEQFF.

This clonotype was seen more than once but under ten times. DNA of the CDR3: TGTGCCAGCCGGGACAGGGGAAACACTGAAGCTTTCTTT. Its protein product is CASRDRGNTEAFF. The rearrangement uses TRBV12-3 or TRBV12-4 and TRBJ1-1; 10 bases are a match to TRBD1. The V gene end was trimmed by 8 bases and the J gene end by 2 bases; junction bases not matched to a gene: 2. The CDR3 has 13 residues.

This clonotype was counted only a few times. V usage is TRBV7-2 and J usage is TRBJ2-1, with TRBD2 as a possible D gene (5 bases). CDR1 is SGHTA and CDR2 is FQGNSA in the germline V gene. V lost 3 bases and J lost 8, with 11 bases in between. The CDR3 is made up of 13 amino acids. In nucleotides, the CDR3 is TGTGCCAGCAGCTTCCTACAGAGGGATGAGCAGTTCTTC. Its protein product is CASSFLQRDEQFF.

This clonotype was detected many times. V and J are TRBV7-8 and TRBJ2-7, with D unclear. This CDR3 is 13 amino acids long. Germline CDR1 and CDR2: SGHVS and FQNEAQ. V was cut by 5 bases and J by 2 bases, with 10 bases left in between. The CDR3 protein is CASSIGFTYEQYF. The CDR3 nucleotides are TGTGCCAGCAGCATCGGATTTACCTACGAGCAGTACTTC.

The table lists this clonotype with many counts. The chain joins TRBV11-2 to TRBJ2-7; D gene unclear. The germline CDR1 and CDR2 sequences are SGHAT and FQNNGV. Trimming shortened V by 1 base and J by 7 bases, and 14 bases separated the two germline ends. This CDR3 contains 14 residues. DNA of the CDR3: TGTGCCAGCAGCTTAGGGGGAACGAATTGGGAGCAGTACTTC. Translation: CASSLGGTNWEQYF.

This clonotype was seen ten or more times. Written as DNA, the CDR3 is TGTGCCAGCAGCCATGACAACAGCGGAACCTACGAGCAGTACTTC. Its protein is CASSHDNSGTYEQYF. V and J are TRBV4-2 and TRBJ2-7, with D tentatively TRBD2 (5 bases). Germline V gene lookup returns CDR1 LGHNA and CDR2 YNFKEQ. This CDR3 region has 15 residues. V lost 3 bases to trimming and J lost 2 bases, with 14 bases between them.

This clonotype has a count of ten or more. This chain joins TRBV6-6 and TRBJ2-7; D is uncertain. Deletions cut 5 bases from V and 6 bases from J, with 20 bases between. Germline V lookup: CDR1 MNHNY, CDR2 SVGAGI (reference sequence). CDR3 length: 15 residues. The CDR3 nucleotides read TGTGCCAGCAGTGATCCTCTGACACCGTCGTGCGAGCAGTACTTC. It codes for CASSDPLTPSCEQYF.

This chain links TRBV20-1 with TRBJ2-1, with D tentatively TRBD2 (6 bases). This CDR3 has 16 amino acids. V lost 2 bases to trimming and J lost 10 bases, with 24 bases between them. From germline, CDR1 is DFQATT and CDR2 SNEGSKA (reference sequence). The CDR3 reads CSARRARDLLRWEQFF. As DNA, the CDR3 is TGCAGTGCTAGACGCGCACGGGACTTGCTACGGTGGGAGCAGTTCTTC.

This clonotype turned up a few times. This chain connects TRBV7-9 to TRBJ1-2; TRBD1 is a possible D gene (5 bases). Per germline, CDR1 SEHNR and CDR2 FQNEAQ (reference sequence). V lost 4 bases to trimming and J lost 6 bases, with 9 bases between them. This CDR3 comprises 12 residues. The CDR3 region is CASSYGQNGYTF. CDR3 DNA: TGTGCCAGCAGCTACGGACAAAATGGCTACACCTTC.